What follows is one T cell receptor beta chain and its context. As originally analysed: Estimation of nucleated cell counts relied on the amplification of reference gene primers. The method was immunoSEQ multiplex PCR; TCRdb's version includes in-frame clones alone and lacks a portion of them. That table supplies the V and J calls and clone size; D and trimming were determined from the DNA. The table shows a few hundred thousand clones, with about 88% occurring only once. The data were obtained in a study of blood T cell repertoires in COVID-19. Study summary: PBMCs, B-cell-depleted T cells, or T cells provided the cDNA or gDNA that made up the material.

V lost 6 bases to trimming and J lost 3 bases; unmatched junction nucleotides: 6. The germline CDR1 and CDR2 sequences are SNHLY and FYNNEI. This CDR3 is built from 14 residues. The clonotype comes from a woman in her thirties who had recovered from COVID-19. The V and J genes are TRBV2 and TRBJ2-7; 9 bases line up with TRBD1. The specimen was PBMCs or T cells enriched from blood (not recorded which). This chain's CDR3 is CASRTGQGIYEQYF. CDR3 DNA: TGTGCCAGCAGGACGGGACAGGGAATCTACGAGCAGTACTTC.